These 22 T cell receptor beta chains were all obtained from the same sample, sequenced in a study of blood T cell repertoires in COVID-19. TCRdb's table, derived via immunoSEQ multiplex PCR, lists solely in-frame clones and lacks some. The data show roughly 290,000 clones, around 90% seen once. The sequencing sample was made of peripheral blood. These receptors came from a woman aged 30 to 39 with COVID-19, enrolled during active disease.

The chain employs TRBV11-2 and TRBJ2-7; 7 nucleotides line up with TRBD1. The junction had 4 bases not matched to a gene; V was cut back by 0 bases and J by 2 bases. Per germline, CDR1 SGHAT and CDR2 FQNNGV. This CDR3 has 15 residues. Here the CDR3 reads CASSLDSGQTYEQYF. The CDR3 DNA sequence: TGTGCCAGCAGCTTAGATTCGGGACAGACCTACGAGCAGTACTTC.

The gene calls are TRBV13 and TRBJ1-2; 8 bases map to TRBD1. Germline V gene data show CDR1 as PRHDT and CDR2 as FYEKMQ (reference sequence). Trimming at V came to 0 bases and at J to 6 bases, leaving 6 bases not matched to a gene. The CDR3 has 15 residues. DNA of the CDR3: TGTGCCAGCAGCTTAGGGGGCGACAGGGGAGATGGCTACACCTTC. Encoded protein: CASSLGGDRGDGYTF.

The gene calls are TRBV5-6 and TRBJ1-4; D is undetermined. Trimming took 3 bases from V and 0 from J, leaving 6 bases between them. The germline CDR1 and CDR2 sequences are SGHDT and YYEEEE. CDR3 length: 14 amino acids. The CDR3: CASSSQTTNEKLFF. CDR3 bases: TGTGCCAGCAGCTCACAGACAACTAATGAAAAACTGTTTTTT.

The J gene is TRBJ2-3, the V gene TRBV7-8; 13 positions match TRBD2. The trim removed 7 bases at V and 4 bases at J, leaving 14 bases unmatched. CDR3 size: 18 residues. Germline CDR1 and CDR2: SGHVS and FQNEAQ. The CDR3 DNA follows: TGTGCCAGCACCCGAGGACTAGCGGGAGCGATTGGGGCAGATACGCAGTATTTT. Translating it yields CASTRGLAGAIGADTQYF.

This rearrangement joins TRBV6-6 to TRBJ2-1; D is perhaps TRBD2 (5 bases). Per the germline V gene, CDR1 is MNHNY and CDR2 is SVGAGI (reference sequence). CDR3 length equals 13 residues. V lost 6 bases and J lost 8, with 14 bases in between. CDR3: CASRWTGIDEQFF. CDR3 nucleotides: TGTGCCAGCAGATGGACCGGGATCGATGAGCAGTTCTTC.

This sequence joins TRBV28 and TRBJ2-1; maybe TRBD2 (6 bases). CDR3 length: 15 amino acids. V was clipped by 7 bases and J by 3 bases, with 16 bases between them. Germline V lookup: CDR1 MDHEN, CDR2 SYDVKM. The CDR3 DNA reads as TGTGCCAGCAAAATTACAGCCGGGGGCTACAATGAGCAGTTCTTC. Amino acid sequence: CASKITAGGYNEQFF.

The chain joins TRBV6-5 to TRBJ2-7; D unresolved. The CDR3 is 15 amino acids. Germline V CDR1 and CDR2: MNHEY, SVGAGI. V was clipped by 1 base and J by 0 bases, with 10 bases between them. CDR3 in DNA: TGTGCCAGCAGTTACTTGTCTGGCTTCTCCTACGAGCAGTACTTC. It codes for CASSYLSGFSYEQYF.

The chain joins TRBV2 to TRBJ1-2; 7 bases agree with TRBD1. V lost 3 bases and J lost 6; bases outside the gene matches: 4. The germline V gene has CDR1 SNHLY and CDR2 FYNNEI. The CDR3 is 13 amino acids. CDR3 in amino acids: CASSEMTGHGYTF. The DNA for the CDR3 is TGTGCCAGCAGTGAGATGACAGGGCATGGCTACACCTTC.

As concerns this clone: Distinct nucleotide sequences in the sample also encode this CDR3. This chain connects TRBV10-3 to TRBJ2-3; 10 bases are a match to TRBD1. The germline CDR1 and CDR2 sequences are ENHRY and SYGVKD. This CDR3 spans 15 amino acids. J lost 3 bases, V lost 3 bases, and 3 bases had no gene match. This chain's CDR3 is CAISEDRGRTDTQYF. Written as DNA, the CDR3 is TGTGCCATCAGTGAAGACAGGGGGCGTACAGATACGCAGTATTTT.

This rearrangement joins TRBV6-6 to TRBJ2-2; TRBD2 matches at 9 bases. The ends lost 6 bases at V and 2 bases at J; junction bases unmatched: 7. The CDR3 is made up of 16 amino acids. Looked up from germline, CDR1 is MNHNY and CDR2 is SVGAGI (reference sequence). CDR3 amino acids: CASSLGLALNTGELFF. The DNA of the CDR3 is TGTGCCAGCAGCTTAGGACTAGCGCTTAACACCGGGGAGCTGTTTTTT.

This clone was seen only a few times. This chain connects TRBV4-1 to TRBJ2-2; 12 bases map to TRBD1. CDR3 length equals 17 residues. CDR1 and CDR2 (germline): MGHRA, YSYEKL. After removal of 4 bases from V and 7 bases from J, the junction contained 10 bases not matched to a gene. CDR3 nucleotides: TGCGCCAGCAGCCCGGGACAGGGGGCTAAGTACGACGGGGAGCTGTTTTTT. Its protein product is CASSPGQGAKYDGELFF.

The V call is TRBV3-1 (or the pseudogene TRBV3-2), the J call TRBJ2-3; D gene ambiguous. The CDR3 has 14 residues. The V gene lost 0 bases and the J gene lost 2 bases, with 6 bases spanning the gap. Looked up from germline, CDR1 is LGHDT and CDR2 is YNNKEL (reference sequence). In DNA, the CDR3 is TGTGCCAGCAGCCAAGACCTAGTCACAGATACGCAGTATTTT. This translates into CASSQDLVTDTQYF.

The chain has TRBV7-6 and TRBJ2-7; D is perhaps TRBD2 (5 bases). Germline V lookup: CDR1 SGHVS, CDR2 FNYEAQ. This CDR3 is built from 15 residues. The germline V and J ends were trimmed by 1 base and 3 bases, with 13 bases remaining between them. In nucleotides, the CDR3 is TGTGCCAGCAGCTTAGTGGACTCCGCAGGCTACGAGCAGTACTTC. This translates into CASSLVDSAGYEQYF.

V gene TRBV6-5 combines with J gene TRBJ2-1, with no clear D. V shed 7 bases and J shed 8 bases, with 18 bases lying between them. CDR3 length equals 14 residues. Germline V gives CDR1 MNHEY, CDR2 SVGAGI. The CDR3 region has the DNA TGTGCCAGCACCTTGAAATCAGCAAGCGATGAGCAGTTCTTC. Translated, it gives CASTLKSASDEQFF.

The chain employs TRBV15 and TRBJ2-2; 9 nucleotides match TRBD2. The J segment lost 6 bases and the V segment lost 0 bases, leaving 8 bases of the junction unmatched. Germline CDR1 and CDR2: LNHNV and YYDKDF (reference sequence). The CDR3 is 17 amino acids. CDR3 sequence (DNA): TGTGCCACCAGCAGAGATGGGAGCGGGAGGAAGTCCGGGGAGCTGTTTTTT. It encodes CATSRDGSGRKSGELFF.

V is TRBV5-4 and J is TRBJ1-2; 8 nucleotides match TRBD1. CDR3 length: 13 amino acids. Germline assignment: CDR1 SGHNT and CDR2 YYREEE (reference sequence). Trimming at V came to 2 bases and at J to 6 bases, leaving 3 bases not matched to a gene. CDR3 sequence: CASSFQGANGYTF. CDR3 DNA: TGTGCCAGCAGCTTTCAGGGGGCGAATGGCTACACCTTC.

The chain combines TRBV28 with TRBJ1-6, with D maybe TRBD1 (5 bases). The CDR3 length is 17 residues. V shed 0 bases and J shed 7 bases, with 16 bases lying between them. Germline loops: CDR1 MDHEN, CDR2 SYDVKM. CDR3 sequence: CASSLWSGRGGNSPLHF. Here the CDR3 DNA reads TGTGCCAGCAGTTTATGGTCAGGCCGGGGGGGAAATTCACCCCTCCACTTT.

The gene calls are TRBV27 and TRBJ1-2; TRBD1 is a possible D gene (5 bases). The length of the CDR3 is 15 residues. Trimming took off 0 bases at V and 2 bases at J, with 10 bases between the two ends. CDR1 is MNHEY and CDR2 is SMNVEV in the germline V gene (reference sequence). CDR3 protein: CASSLSRAGNYGYTF. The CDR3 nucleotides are TGTGCCAGCAGTTTATCGAGAGCAGGGAACTATGGCTACACCTTC.

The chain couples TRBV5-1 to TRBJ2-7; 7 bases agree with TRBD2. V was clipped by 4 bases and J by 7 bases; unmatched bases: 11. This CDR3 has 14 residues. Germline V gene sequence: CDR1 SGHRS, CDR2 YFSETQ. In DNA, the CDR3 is TGCGCCAGCAGCACCAATGGACGGGAGGAGGAGCAGTACTTC. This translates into CASSTNGREEEQYF.

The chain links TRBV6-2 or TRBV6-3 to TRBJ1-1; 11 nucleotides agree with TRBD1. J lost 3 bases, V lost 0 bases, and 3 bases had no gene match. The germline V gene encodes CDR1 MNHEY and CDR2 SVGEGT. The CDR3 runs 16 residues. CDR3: CASSYSRDRGYTEAFF. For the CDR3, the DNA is TGTGCCAGCAGTTACTCAAGGGACAGGGGGTACACTGAAGCTTTCTTT.

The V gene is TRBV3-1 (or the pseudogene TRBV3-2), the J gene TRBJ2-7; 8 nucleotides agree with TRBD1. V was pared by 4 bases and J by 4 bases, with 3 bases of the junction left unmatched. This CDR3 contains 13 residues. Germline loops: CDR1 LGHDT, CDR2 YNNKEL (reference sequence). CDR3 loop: CASSPRTGYEQYF. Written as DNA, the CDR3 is TGTGCCAGCAGCCCTCGGACAGGGTACGAGCAGTACTTC.

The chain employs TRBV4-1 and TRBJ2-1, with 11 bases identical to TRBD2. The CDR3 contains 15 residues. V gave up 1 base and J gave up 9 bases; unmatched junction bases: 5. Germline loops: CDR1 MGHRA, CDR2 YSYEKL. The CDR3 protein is CASSQGLAGRGEQFF. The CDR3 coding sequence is TGCGCCAGCAGCCAAGGACTAGCGGGAAGGGGTGAGCAGTTCTTC.